This TCR beta chain comes out of a study of blood T cell repertoires in COVID-19. Study-level background: Sites in the United States, Italy and Spain provided acute and convalescent COVID-19 samples. PBMCs, B-cell-depleted T cells, or T cells provided the cDNA or gDNA that made up the material.

Germline CDR1 reads SGHTA; CDR2 reads FQGNSA. This CDR3 region has 14 residues. The J segment lost 4 bases and the V segment lost 4 bases, leaving 3 bases of the junction unmatched. In the authors' methods: Amplification of reference gene primers provided the estimated nucleated cell counts. Only in-frame clones appear in the TCRdb table, and some are missing; sequencing was by immunoSEQ multiplex PCR. V and J calls and clone size follow that table, whereas D and trimming were derived from the DNA. Among approximately 79,000 clones listed, roughly 84% were seen once. The TCR comes from a woman between 45 and 60 years old with acute or convalescent COVID-19. The V call is TRBV7-2, the J call TRBJ2-5; the match to TRBD1 covers 10 bases. The specimen was peripheral blood. DNA of the CDR3: TGTGCCAGCAGCTCGGACAGGGGGGTAGAGACCCAGTACTTC. This codes for CASSSDRGVETQYF.